The next 2 T cell receptor beta chains were all read from a single sample in a study of blood T cell repertoires in COVID-19. Sequenced by immunoSEQ multiplex PCR; TCRdb stores in-frame clones only, minus some. The sample consists of nearly 40,000 clones, roughly 78% of them appearing once. Sequencing was performed on peripheral blood. These TCRs come from a man older than 75 with active or convalescent COVID-19.

V and J are TRBV29-1 and TRBJ2-7; D may be TRBD1 (6 bases). Trimming left V 4 bases short and J 3 bases short, with 10 bases between. There are 12 residues in the CDR3. CDR1 is SQVTM and CDR2 is ANQGSEA in the germline V gene. CDR3 nucleotide sequence: TGCAGCGTTGCAGGACAGTTCTACGAGCAGTACTTC. Protein sequence: CSVAGQFYEQYF.

The CDR3 reads CASSLMGQGNEKLFF. The CDR3 DNA follows: TGTGCCAGCAGCTTGATGGGACAGGGGAATGAAAAACTGTTTTTT. J is TRBJ1-4 and V is TRBV5-8; 10 bases are shared with TRBD1. Germline lookup yields CDR1 SGHTS and CDR2 YDEGEE. The CDR3 loop spans 15 amino acids. Trimming at V came to 1 base and at J to 5 bases, leaving 2 bases not matched to a gene.